Presented here are 3 T cell receptor beta chains from one specimen sequenced in a study of early T cells in non-severe SARS-CoV-2 infection. TCRdb re-derived calls from the 5' RACE reads in MiXCR, one entry per CDR3 protein. The sample shows tens of thousands of distinct CDR3 sequences, 6% to 6.5% of them seen only once. Input material: whole blood. Every receptor here comes from an adult who was a healthcare worker with PCR-confirmed SARS-CoV-2 infection or an uninfected control (not recorded which).

This clonotype occurred a few times. The gene calls are TRBV7-2 and TRBJ2-5; 8 bases agree with TRBD1. Germline V lookup: CDR1 SGHTA, CDR2 FQGNSA. The CDR3 has 15 residues. The trim removed 5 bases at V and 2 bases at J, leaving 7 bases unmatched. CDR3 region: CASSLSRGRQETQYF. Written as DNA, the CDR3 is TGTGCCAGCAGCCTCTCCAGGGGGCGGCAAGAGACCCAGTACTTC.

This clonotype was recorded at least ten times. The CDR3 here is CASSETGIFGSPLHF. In nucleotides, the CDR3 is TGTGCCAGCAGTGAGACAGGGATCTTCGGTTCACCCCTCCACTTT. The chain employs TRBV6-1 and TRBJ1-6; TRBD1 aligns across 7 bases. CDR1 and CDR2 from the germline V gene are MNHNS and SASEGT. The CDR3 covers 15 residues. J was trimmed by 9 bases and V by 3 bases; bases with no gene match: 8.

This clonotype has at least ten counts. The V and J genes are TRBV20-1 and TRBJ2-1; TRBD2 aligns across 11 bases. V lost 6 bases, J lost 9 bases, and 4 bases stayed unmatched. The CDR3 has 12 residues. Germline values: CDR1 DFQATT, CDR2 SNEGSKA (reference sequence). The CDR3 is CSAGLADGEQFF. The CDR3 DNA follows: TGCAGTGCGGGACTAGCGGATGGTGAGCAGTTCTTC.